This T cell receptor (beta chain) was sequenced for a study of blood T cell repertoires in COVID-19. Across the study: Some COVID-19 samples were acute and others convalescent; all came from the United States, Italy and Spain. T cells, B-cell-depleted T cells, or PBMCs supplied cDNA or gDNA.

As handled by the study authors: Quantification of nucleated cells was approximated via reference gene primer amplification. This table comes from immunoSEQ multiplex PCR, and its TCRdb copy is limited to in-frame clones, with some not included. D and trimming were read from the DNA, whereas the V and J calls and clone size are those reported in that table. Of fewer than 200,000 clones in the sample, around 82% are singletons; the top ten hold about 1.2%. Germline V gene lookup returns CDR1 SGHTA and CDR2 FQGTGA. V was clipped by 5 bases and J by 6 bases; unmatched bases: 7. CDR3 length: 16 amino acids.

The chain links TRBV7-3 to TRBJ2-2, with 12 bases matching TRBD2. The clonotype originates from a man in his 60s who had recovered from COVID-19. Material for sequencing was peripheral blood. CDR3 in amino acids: CASSPSSGGAAGELFF. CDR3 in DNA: TGTGCCAGCAGCCCGTCTAGCGGGGGGGCCGCCGGGGAGCTGTTTTTT. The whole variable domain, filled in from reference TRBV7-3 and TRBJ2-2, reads GAGVSQTPSNKVTEKGKYVELRCDPISGHTALYWYRQSLGQGPEFLIYFQGTGAADDSGLPNDRFFAVRPEGSVSTLKIQRTERGDSAVYLCASSPSSGGAAGELFFGEGSRLTVL.